This TCR beta chain was identified in a study of T-cell memory formation after mild COVID-19. Study background: TCR clusters showed largely donor specificity.

Germline loops: CDR1 DFQATT, CDR2 SNEGSKA (reference sequence). The V and J ends lost 2 bases and 4 bases, in that order; junction bases with no gene match: 13. CDR3 length: 16 residues. TCRdb reprocessed the 5' RACE reads via MiXCR and lists one record per CDR3 protein. This sample carries hundreds of thousands of distinct CDR3 sequences, about 24% of them seen once, and the ten largest clones take 8.8%. Study results and limitations: Clones that contracted clustered mainly in CM and EM if CD4+ and in EMRA if CD8+. For second-wave clones that peaked at day 37, SARS-CoV-2 specificity went unverified. Some SARS-CoV-2-responding clones were already detected in memory before infection.

This clonotype was picked up a small number of times. Its antigen is unknown. The rearrangement uses TRBV20-1 and TRBJ1-2, with 7 bases that match TRBD1. This TCR derives from an adult woman who had mild COVID-19 (a few samples of this study predate the infection). Cell type and time point are not known. The sequencing input was PBMCs or a T cell subset sorted from them (not recorded which). This CDR3 is CSARPRKQGLVYGYTF. CDR3 DNA: TGCAGTGCTAGACCTCGGAAACAGGGGCTCGTCTATGGCTACACCTTC.